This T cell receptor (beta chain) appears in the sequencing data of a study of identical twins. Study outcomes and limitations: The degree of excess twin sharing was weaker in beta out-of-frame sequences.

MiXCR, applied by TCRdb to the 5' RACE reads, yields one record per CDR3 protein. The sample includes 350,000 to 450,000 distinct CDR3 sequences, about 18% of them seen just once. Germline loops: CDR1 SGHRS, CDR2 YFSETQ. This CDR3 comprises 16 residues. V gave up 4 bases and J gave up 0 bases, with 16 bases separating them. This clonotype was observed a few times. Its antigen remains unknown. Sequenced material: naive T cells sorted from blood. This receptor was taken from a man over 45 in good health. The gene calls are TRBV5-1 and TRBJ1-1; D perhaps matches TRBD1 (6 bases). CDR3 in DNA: TGCGCCAGCAGCGGGGGGGCAGGAAGGATGAACACTGAAGCTTTCTTT. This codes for CASSGGAGRMNTEAFF.